This T cell receptor beta chain was profiled in a study of T cell changes during pregnancy in multiple sclerosis (dated by TCRdb to between 2017 and 2020). Regarding the research as a whole: The study examined how the T cell repertoire changed over the course of pregnancy in women with multiple sclerosis.

On this clone: The antigen it binds to is not known. One base away there is no much larger clone; base qualities are not given.

Taken from cysteine to phenylalanine, the CDR3 has 16 residues. The DNA shown is the 48-base CDR3, in frame from base 1. The germline V gene gives CDR1 as SGDLS and CDR2 as YYNGEE. The junction carries 16 bases between V and J, which are trimmed by 3 bases and 1 base respectively. Libraries were made using the immunoSEQ multiplex PCR assay. TCRdb limited this immuneACCESS table to in-frame rearrangements with V and J called. A share of clones is missing; checked studies link under half to unresolved V genes, and the rest is unexplained. The sample table shows fewer than 60,000 clones, and around 90% are seen once. Jointly, the top ten make up 1% to 1.5% of the sample.

This clonotype was sampled from a female donor with multiple sclerosis, enrolled in a pregnancy study. This specimen consisted of peripheral blood, obtained in the second trimester of pregnancy. The chain links TRBV9 with TRBJ1-2, with TRBD1 as a weak D call on 5 bases. The nucleotides are TGTGCCAGCAGCGACGGGCATCAGGGACTTAACTATGGCTACACCTTC. Its protein is CASSDGHQGLNYGYTF.